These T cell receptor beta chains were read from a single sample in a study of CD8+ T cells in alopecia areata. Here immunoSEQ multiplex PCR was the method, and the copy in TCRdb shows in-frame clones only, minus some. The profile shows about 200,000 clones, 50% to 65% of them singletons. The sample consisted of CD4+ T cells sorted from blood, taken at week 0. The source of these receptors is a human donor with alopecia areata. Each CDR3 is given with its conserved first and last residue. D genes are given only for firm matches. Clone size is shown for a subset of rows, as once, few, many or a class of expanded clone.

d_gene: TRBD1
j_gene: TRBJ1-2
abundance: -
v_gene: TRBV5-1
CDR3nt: TGCGCCAGCAGCACCCGTGACAGGGGGCGTAGGAGCTATGGCTACACCTTC
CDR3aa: CASSTRDRGRRSYGYTF

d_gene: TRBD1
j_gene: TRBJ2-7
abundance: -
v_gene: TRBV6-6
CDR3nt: TGTGCCAGCAGTGACCCAACCGGGACAGAGTACGAGCAGTACTTC
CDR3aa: CASSDPTGTEYEQYF

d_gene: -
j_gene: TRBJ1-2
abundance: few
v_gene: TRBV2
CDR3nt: TGTGCCAGTTGCGCGGGCAGGGAGAGCGGCTACACCTTC
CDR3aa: CASCAGRESGYTF

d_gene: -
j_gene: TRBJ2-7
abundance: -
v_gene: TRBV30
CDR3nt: TGTGCCTGTTCGACAGGGTCTTTCGGGGGTGCCTACGAGCAGTACTTC
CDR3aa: CACSTGSFGGAYEQYF

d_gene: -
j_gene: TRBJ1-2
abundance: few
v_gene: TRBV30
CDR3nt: TGTGCCGGTACAAGGACAGCGTCCGCGCAGATCTATGGCTACACCTTC
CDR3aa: CAGTRTASAQIYGYTF

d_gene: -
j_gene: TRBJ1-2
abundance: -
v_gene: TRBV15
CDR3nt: TGTGCCACCGAGGGCGGAAGGGCAACAAAGTCCTATATGCGGGGCTACACCTTC
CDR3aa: CATEGGRATKSYMRGYTF

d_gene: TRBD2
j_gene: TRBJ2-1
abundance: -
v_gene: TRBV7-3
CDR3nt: TGTGCCAGCAGCCGGACTAGCTCCGCAGGGAATGAGCAGTTCTTC
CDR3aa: CASSRTSSAGNEQFF

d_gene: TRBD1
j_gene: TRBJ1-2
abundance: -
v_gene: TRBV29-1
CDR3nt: TGCAGCGCCCTAGGACAGGGCACCTATGGCTACACCTTC
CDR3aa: CSALGQGTYGYTF

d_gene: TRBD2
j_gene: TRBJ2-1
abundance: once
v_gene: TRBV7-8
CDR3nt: TGTGCCAGCCTCAAAGAGCTAGCGGGGAATGAGCAGTTCTTC
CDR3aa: CASLKELAGNEQFF

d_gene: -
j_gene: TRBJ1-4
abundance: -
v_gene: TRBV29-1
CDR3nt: TGCAGCGTTGAAGATCTGATAGCAACTAATGAAAAACTGTTTTTT
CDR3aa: CSVEDLIATNEKLFF

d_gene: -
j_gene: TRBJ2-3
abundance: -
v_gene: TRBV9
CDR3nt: TGTGCCAGCAGCGTAGAGGTCAGGGCGGGCGAAGGTACGCAGTATTTT
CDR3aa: CASSVEVRAGEGTQYF

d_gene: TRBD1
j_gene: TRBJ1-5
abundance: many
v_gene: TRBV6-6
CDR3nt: TGTGCCAGCAGTTACTACGACAGGGGGCCAAATCAGCCCCAGCATTTT
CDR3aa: CASSYYDRGPNQPQHF

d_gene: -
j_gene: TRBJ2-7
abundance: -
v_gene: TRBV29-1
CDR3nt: TGCAGCGTTATAAGGGGGGTTGAGAGAGAGCAGTACTTC
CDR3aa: CSVIRGVEREQYF

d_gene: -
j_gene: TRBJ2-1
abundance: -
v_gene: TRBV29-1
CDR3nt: TGCAGCGTTGTCTTGCCGCCTACCTACAATGAGCAGTTCTTC
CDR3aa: CSVVLPPTYNEQFF

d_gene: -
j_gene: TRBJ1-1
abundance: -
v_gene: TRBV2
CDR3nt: TGTGCCAGCAGTGAAAAGAACACTGAAGCTTTCTTT
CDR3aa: CASSEKNTEAFF

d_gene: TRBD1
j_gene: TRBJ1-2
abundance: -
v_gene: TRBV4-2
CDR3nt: TGTGCCAGCAGCCTAGAAGACAGGGTAGGCTACACCTTC
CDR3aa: CASSLEDRVGYTF

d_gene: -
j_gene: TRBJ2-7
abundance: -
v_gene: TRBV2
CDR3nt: TGTGCCAGCAGCCAACCCCCACAGGGCTCCGAGCAGTACTTC
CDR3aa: CASSQPPQGSEQYF

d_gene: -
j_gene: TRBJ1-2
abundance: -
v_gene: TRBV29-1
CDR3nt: TGCAGCGTTGGGGCAGGGGACTATGGCTACACCTTC
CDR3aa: CSVGAGDYGYTF

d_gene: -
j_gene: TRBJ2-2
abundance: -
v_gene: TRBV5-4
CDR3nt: TGTGCCAGCAGCTTGGACCGGAGGGCCGGGGAGCTGTTTTTT
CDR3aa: CASSLDRRAGELFF

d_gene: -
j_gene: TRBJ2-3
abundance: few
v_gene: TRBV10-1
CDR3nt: TGCGCCAGCAGTGCGTTCGGCGGATACACAGATACGCAGTATTTT
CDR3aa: CASSAFGGYTDTQYF